These 16 T cell receptor beta chains were sequenced from one sample in a study of blood T cell repertoires in COVID-19. The data were produced by immunoSEQ multiplex PCR, yet TCRdb's version contains in-frame clones alone and is incomplete. Of about 440,000 clones listed, around nine tenths were seen once; the top ten hold 4% to 4.5%. The source material was peripheral blood. All receptors derive from a woman in her 30s with acute or convalescent COVID-19.

J is TRBJ2-7 and V is TRBV28, with 8 bases identical to TRBD2. This CDR3 region has 16 residues. Trimming took 4 bases from V and 3 from J; bases not matched to a gene: 11. Germline V gene data show CDR1 as MDHEN and CDR2 as SYDVKM. Here the CDR3 DNA reads TGTGCCAGCAGTTCTAGAGATACTAGCGGATTCTACGAGCAGTACTTC. Protein product: CASSSRDTSGFYEQYF.

This chain uses TRBV9 with TRBJ1-3, with TRBD1 matching over 7 bases. The CDR3 is 15 residues long. Trimming removed 4 bases from V and 2 bases from J; junction bases left unmatched: 6. From germline, CDR1 is SGDLS and CDR2 YYNGEE. CDR3 DNA: TGTGCCAGCAGCCCCCTCGGGACAGCTGGAAACACCATATATTTT. Translating gives CASSPLGTAGNTIYF.

This clone occurred a few times. J is TRBJ1-5 and V is TRBV28, with 8 nucleotides matching TRBD1. The CDR3 is 16 residues long. Per germline, CDR1 MDHEN and CDR2 SYDVKM. After removal of 7 bases from V and 9 bases from J, the junction contained 17 bases not matched to a gene. CDR3 DNA: TGTGCCAGCACTAAGATCGGACAGGGTCCTTACAGGCCCCAGCATTTT. Translation gives CASTKIGQGPYRPQHF.

CDR3 amino acids: CASRGRFEQPQHF. CDR3 bases: TGTGCCAGCAGGGGCAGGTTTGAGCAGCCCCAGCATTTT. The chain has TRBV2 and TRBJ1-5, with D uncertain. V was shortened by 6 bases and J by 7 bases, with 13 bases between the two germline ends. The germline V gene has CDR1 SNHLY and CDR2 FYNNEI. CDR3 size: 13 residues.

The chain employs TRBV2 and TRBJ1-5; 7 positions match TRBD1. V was clipped by 3 bases and J by 0 bases; unmatched bases: 11. The CDR3 has 18 amino acids. In germline, CDR1 is SNHLY, CDR2 FYNNEI. CDR3: CASSDLNRGEDSNQPQHF. The CDR3 DNA sequence: TGTGCCAGCAGTGATTTGAACAGGGGAGAGGATAGCAATCAGCCCCAGCATTTT. Supplemented by reference TRBV2 and TRBJ1-5, the full variable domain reads EPEVTQTPSHQVTQMGQEVILRCVPISNHLYFYWYRQILGQKVEFLVSFYNNEISEKSEIFDDQFSVERPDGSNFTLKIRSTKLEDSAMYFCASSDLNRGEDSNQPQHFGDGTRLSIL.

The genes are TRBV29-1 and TRBJ1-5; a possible D gene is TRBD1 (5 bases). Germline lookup yields CDR1 SQVTM and CDR2 ANQGSEA. Between the trimmed V and J ends, which lost 4 bases and 7 bases, there was a span of 11 bases. The CDR3 has 12 amino acids. The CDR3 loop is CSVVLPGQPQHF. CDR3 DNA sequence: TGCAGCGTTGTTTTGCCAGGGCAGCCCCAGCATTTT.

This clone was detected only a few times. V gene TRBV14 combines with J gene TRBJ2-7, with D possibly matching TRBD1 (6 bases). Germline-derived CDR1 and CDR2 are SGHDN and FVKESK. The CDR3 consists of 15 residues. Deletions cut 3 bases from V and 4 bases from J, with 16 bases between. CDR3: CASSHSGTRIYEQYF. The DNA for the CDR3 is TGTGCCAGCAGCCACTCCGGGACAAGGATATACGAGCAGTACTTC.

The CDR3 DNA is TGTGCTAGTGGTTCACGCCGGCCGGGGTCTGAGACCCAGTACTTC. Translated, it gives CASGSRRPGSETQYF. V is TRBV12-5 and J is TRBJ2-5, with D possibly TRBD2 on 5 matching bases. The germline gives CDR1 LGHNT, CDR2 FRNRAP. CDR3 size: 15 residues. V dropped 4 bases and J dropped 5 bases, with 17 bases sitting between them.

As DNA, the CDR3 is TGTGCCAGCAGCTCGTATGCGTTCGGAAAACTGTTTTTT. Amino acid sequence: CASSSYAFGKLFF. This chain connects TRBV3-1 (or the pseudogene TRBV3-2) to TRBJ1-4; D remains ambiguous. The germline V gene has CDR1 LGHDT and CDR2 YNNKEL (reference sequence). V was clipped by 5 bases and J by 10 bases, with 14 bases between them. This CDR3 is built from 13 residues.

This sequence joins TRBV28 and TRBJ1-1; a possible D gene is TRBD1 (6 bases). Germline values: CDR1 MDHEN, CDR2 SYDVKM. The V end lost 4 bases, the J end lost 2 bases, and 17 bases lay between the germline ends. The CDR3 extends over 16 amino acids. The CDR3 bases are TGTGCCAGCAGTTCCCCACGGACAGCTCATAACACTGAAGCTTTCTTT. Residues: CASSSPRTAHNTEAFF.

V usage is TRBV18 and J usage is TRBJ2-2; no reliable D call. Germline values: CDR1 KGHSH, CDR2 LQKENI. This CDR3 spans 17 amino acids. V was trimmed by 5 bases and J by 0 bases, leaving 16 bases between them. The CDR3 nucleotides are TGTGCCAGCTCAATCTATCACCCCACAGCGAACACCGGGGAGCTGTTTTTT. Its protein product is CASSIYHPTANTGELFF.

The V gene is TRBV19, the J gene TRBJ1-6; D may be TRBD1 (5 bases). The V gene's germline CDR1 is LNHDA and CDR2 SQIVND (reference sequence). V lost 3 bases to trimming and J lost 6 bases, with 9 bases between them. CDR3 length: 14 amino acids. CDR3 loop: CASSINRRNSPLHF. CDR3 coding DNA: TGTGCCAGTAGTATCAACAGGCGTAATTCACCCCTCCACTTT.

This clone was observed once. V usage is TRBV5-6 and J usage is TRBJ1-2, with 7 positions matching TRBD1. CDR3 length: 13 residues. CDR1 is SGHDT and CDR2 is YYEEEE in the germline V gene. V was pared by 3 bases and J by 8 bases, with 7 bases of the junction left unmatched. CDR3 loop: CASSSPDRAGYTF. The CDR3 DNA reads as TGTGCCAGCAGCTCGCCCGACAGGGCAGGCTACACCTTC.

The rearrangement joins TRBV30 to TRBJ1-5; the D is unclear. The length of the CDR3 is 15 residues. Trimming took 1 base from V and 2 from J, leaving 12 bases between them. Germline values: CDR1 GTSNPN, CDR2 SVGIG (reference sequence). The CDR3 spells CAWSGGGRGNQPQHF. In DNA form, the CDR3 reads TGTGCCTGGAGTGGCGGAGGGAGGGGCAATCAGCCCCAGCATTTT.

The genes are TRBV25-1 and TRBJ2-5; TRBD2 matches at 8 bases. The V gene's germline CDR1 is MGHDK and CDR2 SYGVNS. This CDR3 has 18 residues. V shed 4 bases and J 1 base; nucleotides not matched to a gene: 14. The CDR3 nucleotides are TGTGCCAGCAGTGCTCCCCCCCCGCGGGGGGTGCTCCAAGAGACCCAGTACTTC. Protein: CASSAPPPRGVLQETQYF.

The table lists this clone with a count of one. V gene TRBV7-9 combines with J gene TRBJ2-7, with D possibly TRBD2 on 6 matching bases. This CDR3 is built from 13 residues. Trimming left V 1 base short and J 6 bases short, with 10 bases between. The germline CDR1 and CDR2 sequences are SEHNR and FQNEAQ (reference sequence). CDR3 nucleotide sequence: TGTGCCAGCAGCTTAGGGGGGGTATTCGAGCAGTACTTC. Protein product: CASSLGGVFEQYF.